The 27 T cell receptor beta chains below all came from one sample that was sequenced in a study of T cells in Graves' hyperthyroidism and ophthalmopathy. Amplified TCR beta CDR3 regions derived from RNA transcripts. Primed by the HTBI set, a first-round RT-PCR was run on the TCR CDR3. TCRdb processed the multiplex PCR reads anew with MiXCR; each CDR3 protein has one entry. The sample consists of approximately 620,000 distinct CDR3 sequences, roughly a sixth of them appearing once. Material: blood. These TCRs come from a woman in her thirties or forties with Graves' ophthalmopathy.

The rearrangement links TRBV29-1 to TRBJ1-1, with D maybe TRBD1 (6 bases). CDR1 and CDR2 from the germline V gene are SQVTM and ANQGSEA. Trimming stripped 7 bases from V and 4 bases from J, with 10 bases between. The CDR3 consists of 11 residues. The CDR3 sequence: CSAGEATEAFF. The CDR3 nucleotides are TGCAGCGCAGGGGAGGCCACTGAAGCTTTCTTT.

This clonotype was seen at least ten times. CDR3 sequence: CASSFLRDRGSDEQYF. In DNA, the CDR3 is TGTGCCAGCAGTTTTCTCCGGGACAGGGGGTCTGACGAGCAGTACTTC. The chain uses TRBV27 and TRBJ2-7; 11 nucleotides align to TRBD1. This CDR3 has 16 residues. Germline assignment: CDR1 MNHEY and CDR2 SMNVEV (reference sequence). V lost 3 bases and J lost 5; bases outside the gene matches: 9.

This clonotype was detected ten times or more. The chain's CDR3 is CASSPRTSGSYEQYF. For the CDR3, the DNA is TGTGCCAGCAGTCCCCGGACTAGCGGATCCTACGAGCAGTACTTC. This chain joins TRBV6-1 and TRBJ2-7, with 10 bases identical to TRBD2. This CDR3 has 15 amino acids. CDR1 and CDR2 (germline): MNHNS, SASEGT. The trim removed 5 bases at V and 1 base at J, leaving 5 bases unmatched.

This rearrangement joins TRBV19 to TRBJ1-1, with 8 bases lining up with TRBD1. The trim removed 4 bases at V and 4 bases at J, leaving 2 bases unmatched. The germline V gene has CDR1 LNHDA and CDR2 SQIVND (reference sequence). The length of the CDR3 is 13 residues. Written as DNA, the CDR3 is TGTGCCAGTAGTACCAGGGGGCCCACTGAAGCTTTCTTT. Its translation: CASSTRGPTEAFF.

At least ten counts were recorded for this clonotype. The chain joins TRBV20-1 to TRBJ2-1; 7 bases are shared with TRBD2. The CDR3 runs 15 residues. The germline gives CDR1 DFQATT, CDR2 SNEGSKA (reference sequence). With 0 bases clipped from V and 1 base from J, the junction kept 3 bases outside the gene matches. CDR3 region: CSARDFSGSYNEQFF. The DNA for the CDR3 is TGCAGTGCTAGAGATTTTAGCGGGTCCTACAATGAGCAGTTCTTC.

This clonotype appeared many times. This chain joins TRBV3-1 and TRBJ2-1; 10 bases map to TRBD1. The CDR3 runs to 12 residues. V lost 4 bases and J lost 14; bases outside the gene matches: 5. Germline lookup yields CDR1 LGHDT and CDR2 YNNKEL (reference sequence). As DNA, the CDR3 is TGTGCCAGCAGCCGGGAAGGGACAGGGGAGTTCTTC. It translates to CASSREGTGEFF.

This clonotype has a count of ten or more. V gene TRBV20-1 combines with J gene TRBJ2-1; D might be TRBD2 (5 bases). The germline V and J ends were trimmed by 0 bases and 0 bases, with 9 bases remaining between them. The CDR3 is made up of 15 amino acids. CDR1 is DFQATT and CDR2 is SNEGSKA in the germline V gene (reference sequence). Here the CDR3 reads CSARDPSGSYNEQFF. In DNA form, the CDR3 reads TGCAGTGCTAGAGATCCGAGCGGCTCCTACAATGAGCAGTTCTTC.

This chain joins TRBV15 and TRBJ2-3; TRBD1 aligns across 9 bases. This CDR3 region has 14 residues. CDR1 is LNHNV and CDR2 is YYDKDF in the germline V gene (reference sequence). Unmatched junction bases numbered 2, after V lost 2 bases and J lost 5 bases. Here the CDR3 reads CATSRRTGVDTQYF. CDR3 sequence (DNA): TGTGCCACCAGCAGAAGGACAGGGGTAGATACGCAGTATTTT.

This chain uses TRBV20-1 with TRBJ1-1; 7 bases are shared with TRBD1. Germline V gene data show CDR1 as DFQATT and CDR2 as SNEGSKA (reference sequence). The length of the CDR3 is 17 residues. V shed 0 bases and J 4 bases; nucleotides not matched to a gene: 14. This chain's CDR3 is CSARDPLRQGVGTEAFF. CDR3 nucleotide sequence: TGCAGTGCTAGAGATCCCCTGAGACAGGGTGTTGGCACTGAAGCTTTCTTT.

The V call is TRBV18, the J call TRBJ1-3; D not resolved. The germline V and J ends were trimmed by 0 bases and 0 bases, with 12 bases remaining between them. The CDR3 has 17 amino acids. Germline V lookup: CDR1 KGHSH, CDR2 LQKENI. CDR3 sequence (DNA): TGTGCCAGCTCACCACCAAGTTTCGGGGACTCTGGAAACACCATATATTTT. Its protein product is CASSPPSFGDSGNTIYF.

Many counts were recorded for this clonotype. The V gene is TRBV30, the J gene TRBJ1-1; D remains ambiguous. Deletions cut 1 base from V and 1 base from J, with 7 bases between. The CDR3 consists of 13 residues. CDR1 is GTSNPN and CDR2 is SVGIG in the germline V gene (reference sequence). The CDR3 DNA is TGTGCCTGGAGTGGGGTCGCGAACACTGAAGCTTTCTTT. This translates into CAWSGVANTEAFF.

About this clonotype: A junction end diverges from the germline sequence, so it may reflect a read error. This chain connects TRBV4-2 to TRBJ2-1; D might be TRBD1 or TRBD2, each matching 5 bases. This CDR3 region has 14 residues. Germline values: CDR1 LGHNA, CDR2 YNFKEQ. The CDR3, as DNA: TGTTCCAGCAGCCAAGCTCAGGGAGTAGATGAGCAGTTCTTC. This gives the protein CSSSQAQGVDEQFF.

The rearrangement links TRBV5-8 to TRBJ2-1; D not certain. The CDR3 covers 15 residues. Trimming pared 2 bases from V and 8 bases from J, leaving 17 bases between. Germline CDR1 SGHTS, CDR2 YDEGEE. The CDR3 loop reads CASSFPSRSRYEQFF. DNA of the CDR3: TGTGCCAGCAGCTTCCCGTCCCGGTCTAGGTATGAGCAGTTCTTC.

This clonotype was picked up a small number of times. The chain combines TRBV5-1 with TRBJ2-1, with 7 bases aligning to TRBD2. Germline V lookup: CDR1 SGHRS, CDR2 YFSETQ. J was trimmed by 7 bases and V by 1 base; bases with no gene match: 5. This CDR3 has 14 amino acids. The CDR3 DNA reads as TGCGCCAGCAGCTTGCGTCTAGCGGAAAATGAGCAGTTCTTC. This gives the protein CASSLRLAENEQFF.

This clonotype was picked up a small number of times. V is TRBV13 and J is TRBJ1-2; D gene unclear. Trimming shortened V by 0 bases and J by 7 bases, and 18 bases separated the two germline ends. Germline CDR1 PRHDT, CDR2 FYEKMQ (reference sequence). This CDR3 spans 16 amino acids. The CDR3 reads CASSLGQTALSSGYTF. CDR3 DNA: TGTGCCAGCAGCTTAGGCCAGACGGCCCTATCGAGTGGCTACACCTTC.

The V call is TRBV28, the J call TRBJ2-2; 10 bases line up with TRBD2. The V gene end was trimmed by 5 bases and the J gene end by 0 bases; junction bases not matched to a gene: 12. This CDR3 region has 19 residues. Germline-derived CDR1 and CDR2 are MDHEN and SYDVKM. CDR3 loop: CASSPGKIAGGTNTGELFF. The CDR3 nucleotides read TGTGCCAGCAGTCCAGGAAAAATAGCGGGAGGCACGAACACCGGGGAGCTGTTTTTT.

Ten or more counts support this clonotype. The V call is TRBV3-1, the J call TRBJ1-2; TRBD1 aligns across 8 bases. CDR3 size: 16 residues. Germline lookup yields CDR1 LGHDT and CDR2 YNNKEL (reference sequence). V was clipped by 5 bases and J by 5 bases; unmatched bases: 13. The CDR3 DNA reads TGTGCCAGCAGCTCCAGGACAGGGACGGAGGGGTATGGCTACACCTTC. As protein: CASSSRTGTEGYGYTF.

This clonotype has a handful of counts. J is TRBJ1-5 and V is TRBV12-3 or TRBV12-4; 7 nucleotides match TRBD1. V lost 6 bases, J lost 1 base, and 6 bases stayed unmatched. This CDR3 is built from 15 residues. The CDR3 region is CASRTGTVSNQPQHF. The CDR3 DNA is TGTGCCAGCAGAACCGGGACAGTGAGCAATCAGCCCCAGCATTTT.

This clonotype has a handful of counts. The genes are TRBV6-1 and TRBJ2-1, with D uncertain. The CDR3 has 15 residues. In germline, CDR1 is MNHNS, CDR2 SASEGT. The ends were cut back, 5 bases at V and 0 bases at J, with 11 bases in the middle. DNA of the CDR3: TGTGCCAGCAGTACTCTGAAAAGCTCCTACAATGAGCAGTTCTTC. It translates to CASSTLKSSYNEQFF.

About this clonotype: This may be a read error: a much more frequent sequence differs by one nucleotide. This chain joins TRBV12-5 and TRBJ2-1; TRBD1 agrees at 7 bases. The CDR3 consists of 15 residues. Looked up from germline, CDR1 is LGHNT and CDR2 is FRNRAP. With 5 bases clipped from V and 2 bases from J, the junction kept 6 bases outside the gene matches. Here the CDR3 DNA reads TGTGCTAGTGGTCCAGGGGGACAGCCCTACAATGAGCAGTTCTTC. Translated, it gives CASGPGGQPYNEQFF.

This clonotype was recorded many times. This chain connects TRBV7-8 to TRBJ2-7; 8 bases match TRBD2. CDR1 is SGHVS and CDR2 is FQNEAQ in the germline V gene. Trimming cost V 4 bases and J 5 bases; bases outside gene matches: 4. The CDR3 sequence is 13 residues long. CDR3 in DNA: TGTGCCAGCAGCTCCGGGGGACTAGACGAGCAGTACTTC. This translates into CASSSGGLDEQYF.

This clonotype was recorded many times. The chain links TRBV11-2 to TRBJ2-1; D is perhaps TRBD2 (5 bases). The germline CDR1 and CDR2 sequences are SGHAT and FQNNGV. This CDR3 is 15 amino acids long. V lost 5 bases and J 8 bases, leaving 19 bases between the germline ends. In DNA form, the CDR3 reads TGTGCCAGCAGCCATGAACGAGGGTTCGCGGATGAGCAGTTCTTC. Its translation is CASSHERGFADEQFF.

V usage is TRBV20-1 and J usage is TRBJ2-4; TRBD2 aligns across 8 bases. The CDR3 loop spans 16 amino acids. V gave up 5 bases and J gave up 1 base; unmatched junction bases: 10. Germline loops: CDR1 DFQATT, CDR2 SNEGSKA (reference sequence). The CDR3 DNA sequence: TGCAGTGCTTCCTCTAGCGGGTCTTCGGCCAAAAACATTCAGTACTTC. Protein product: CSASSSGSSAKNIQYF.

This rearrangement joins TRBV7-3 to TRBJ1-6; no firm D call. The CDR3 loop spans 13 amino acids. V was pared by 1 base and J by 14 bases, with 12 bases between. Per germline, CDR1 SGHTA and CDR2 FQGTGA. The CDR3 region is CASSLNLYGSLHF. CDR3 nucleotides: TGTGCCAGCAGCTTAAACTTATACGGGTCCCTCCACTTT.

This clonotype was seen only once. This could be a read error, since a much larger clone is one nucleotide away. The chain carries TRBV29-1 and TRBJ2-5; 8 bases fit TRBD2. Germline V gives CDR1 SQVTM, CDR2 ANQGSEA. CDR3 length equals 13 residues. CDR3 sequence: CSVQASGQGTQYF. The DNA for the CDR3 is TGCAGCGTCCAGGCTAGCGGGCAAGGGACCCAGTACTTC.

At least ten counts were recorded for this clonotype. DNA for the CDR3: TGTGCCAGCAGCCCATCGACAGGCGGCGGGAAAGAGACCCAGTACTTC. It codes for CASSPSTGGGKETQYF. The chain combines TRBV3-1 with TRBJ2-5, with D possibly being TRBD1 or TRBD2 (6 bases each). Trimming took off 4 bases at V and 3 bases at J, with 18 bases between the two ends. Germline V CDR1 and CDR2: LGHDT, YNNKEL (reference sequence). The CDR3 sequence is 16 residues long.

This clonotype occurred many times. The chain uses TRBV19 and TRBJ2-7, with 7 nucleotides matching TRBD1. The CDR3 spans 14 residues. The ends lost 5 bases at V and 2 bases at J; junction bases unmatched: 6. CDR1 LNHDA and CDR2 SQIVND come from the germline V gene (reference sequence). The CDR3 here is CASSHPTGAYEQYF. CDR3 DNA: TGTGCCAGTAGTCATCCAACAGGGGCCTACGAGCAGTACTTC.